One and the same sample provided the 8 T cell receptor beta chains below, sequenced in a study of blood T cell repertoires in COVID-19. Produced via immunoSEQ multiplex PCR; TCRdb's table is partial and in-frame only. The profile shows approximately 170,000 clones, around four fifths of them singletons. Input material: peripheral blood. The receptors come from an older woman with COVID-19, enrolled during active disease.

The rearrangement uses TRBV19 and TRBJ2-2, with D possibly being TRBD2 (6 bases). The ends were cut back, 6 bases at V and 0 bases at J, with 11 bases in the middle. Germline V CDR1 and CDR2: LNHDA, SQIVND (reference sequence). The CDR3 spans 15 residues. The CDR3 here is CASRVGLTNTGELFF. CDR3 DNA: TGTGCCAGTAGGGTAGGACTAACGAACACCGGGGAGCTGTTTTTT.

V gene TRBV3-1 (or the pseudogene TRBV3-2) combines with J gene TRBJ1-2; 9 positions agree with TRBD1. The CDR3 contains 15 residues. After removal of 5 bases from V and 8 bases from J, the junction contained 12 bases not matched to a gene. Germline V gene data show CDR1 as LGHDT and CDR2 as YNNKEL (reference sequence). The chain's CDR3 is CASSANPGGTGGYTF. The CDR3 DNA is TGTGCCAGCAGCGCTAATCCAGGGGGGACAGGGGGCTACACCTTC.

V usage is TRBV28 and J usage is TRBJ2-5, with 11 bases matching TRBD2. V gave up 1 base and J gave up 2 bases; unmatched junction bases: 12. Looked up from germline, CDR1 is MDHEN and CDR2 is SYDVKM. CDR3 length: 19 amino acids. DNA for the CDR3: TGTGCCAGCAGTTTATCCACTAGCGGGAGAGGGAACAAACAAGAGACCCAGTACTTC. Translation gives CASSLSTSGRGNKQETQYF.

V is TRBV19 and J is TRBJ1-2; D not resolved. The ends were cut back, 4 bases at V and 0 bases at J, with 6 bases in the middle. The CDR3 has 13 residues. Germline CDR1 is LNHDA and CDR2 is SQIVND (reference sequence). In DNA, the CDR3 is TGTGCCAGTAGTACTAAAGCTAACTATGGCTACACCTTC. It codes for CASSTKANYGYTF.

The genes are TRBV28 and TRBJ2-1; 7 bases are shared with TRBD2. The length of the CDR3 is 14 residues. CDR1 and CDR2 from the germline V gene are MDHEN and SYDVKM. V dropped 3 bases and J dropped 7; count of bases not matched to a gene: 6. This CDR3 reads CASSFSISGNEQFF. CDR3 in DNA: TGTGCCAGCAGTTTTAGTATTAGCGGGAATGAGCAGTTCTTC.

This chain links TRBV5-1 with TRBJ2-1; 10 nucleotides line up with TRBD2. CDR1 is SGHRS and CDR2 is YFSETQ in the germline V gene. The CDR3 covers 13 residues. V shed 0 bases and J 11 bases; nucleotides not matched to a gene: 2. The CDR3 DNA reads as TGCGCCAGCAGCTTGGAGGGACTAGCGAAGCAGTTCTTC. It yields the protein CASSLEGLAKQFF.

The chain joins TRBV18 to TRBJ2-1; possibly TRBD2 for D (5 bases). Germline loops: CDR1 KGHSH, CDR2 LQKENI. The CDR3 has 16 residues. Trimming took 3 bases from V and 0 from J, leaving 12 bases between them. The CDR3 protein is CASSPLRGLSYNEQFF. The CDR3 DNA reads as TGTGCCAGCTCACCTCTTCGGGGTCTCTCCTACAATGAGCAGTTCTTC.

The J gene is TRBJ1-4, the V gene TRBV18; D gene uncertain. Trimming left V 3 bases short and J 1 base short, with 9 bases between. This CDR3 is 15 amino acids long. Germline V gives CDR1 KGHSH, CDR2 LQKENI. This CDR3 reads CASSPPAVTNEKLFF. The CDR3 DNA reads TGTGCCAGCTCACCTCCTGCGGTAACTAATGAAAAACTGTTTTTT.